The clone carrying this TCR beta chain was detected a few times. Isolation per sample recovered at least 7 million PBMCs. This entry is derived from a study of blood T cells in healthy people across ages. Study in general: Per two T cells, about one barcoded beta molecule was captured through template switching.

The CDR3 is 16 amino acids. CDR1 is SGHDN and CDR2 is FVKESK in the germline V gene. Deletions cut 0 bases from V and 2 bases from J, with 13 bases between. The second PCR ran about 6 to 11 cycles with a sample-barcoded 5' primer and J-beta primers. MiXCR, applied by TCRdb to the 5' RACE reads, yields one record per CDR3 protein. The top ten clones hold roughly 10% of a sample with 800,000 to 950,000 distinct CDR3 sequences, almost 30% of them seen once. The data also belong to a second study, concerning T cells of mothers and their children. As that report states: Nobody spotted any persistent microchimeric T cell clones.

Sequencing was performed on blood. The V gene is TRBV14, the J gene TRBJ1-1, with a tentative D call TRBD1 (5 bases). This sequence was found in a woman between 40 and 55 years old in good health. The CDR3 coding sequence is TGTGCCAGCAGCCAAGAGGGCCGGGGGATTAACACTGAAGCTTTCTTT. Translated: CASSQEGRGINTEAFF. Looking up the rest from reference TRBV14 and TRBJ1-1 gives the full variable domain: EAGVTQFPSHSVIEKGQTVTLRCDPISGHDNLYWYRRVMGKEIKFLLHFVKESKQDESGMPNNRFLAERTGGTYSTLKVQPAELEDSGVYFCASSQEGRGINTEAFFGQGTRLTVV.